What follows are 17 T cell receptor beta chains derived from one specimen sequenced in a study of blood T cells in healthy people across ages. PCR was performed a second time for roughly 7 to 11 cycles using a sample-barcoded 5' primer and a J-beta primer mix. TCRdb passed the 5' RACE reads through MiXCR, listing each CDR3 protein once. The sample lists around 1,900,000 distinct CDR3 sequences, 30% to 40% occurring once. Sequenced input: blood. Source of these receptors: a human donor in good health.

The V call is TRBV25-1, the J call TRBJ2-4; no firm D call. The end of the DNA fits TRBJ2-5 better, so the J call may be wrong. The CDR3 is 14 amino acids. The germline V gene encodes CDR1 MGHDK and CDR2 SYGVNS. Here the CDR3 reads CASGGQILQETQYF. CDR3 sequence (DNA): TGTGCCAGCGGTGGCCAGATACTCCAAGAGACCCAGTACTTC.

This clonotype was seen a handful of times. This chain uses TRBV6-2 or TRBV6-3 with TRBJ2-1; 7 bases agree with TRBD2. From germline, CDR1 is MNHEY and CDR2 SVGEGT. Losses at the gene ends were 5 bases for V and 5 bases for J; bases not matched to a gene: 6. This CDR3 contains 14 residues. CDR3 sequence (DNA): TGTGCCAGCAGTACCAGGACTAGACACAATGAGCAGTTCTTC. The encoded protein is CASSTRTRHNEQFF.

This clonotype showed up just a few times. At one boundary the junction diverges from the germline segment, which might be a read error. This sequence joins TRBV4-2 and TRBJ2-7; D not resolved. Germline V gene data show CDR1 as LGHNA and CDR2 as YNFKEQ. This CDR3 is built from 15 residues. In nucleotides, the CDR3 is TGTGCCAGCAGCCAAGGGCTCCAGTCCTCCGACGAGCAGTACTTC. This gives the protein CASSQGLQSSDEQYF.

This rearrangement joins TRBV6-2 or TRBV6-3 to TRBJ1-5, with D maybe TRBD1 (6 bases). This CDR3 comprises 15 residues. Per the germline V gene, CDR1 is MNHEY and CDR2 is SVGEGT. Trimming took 5 bases from V and 5 from J, leaving 16 bases between them. In DNA form, the CDR3 reads TGTGCCAGCAGTCTTCCTCCGGGACAATATCAGCCCCAGCATTTT. This codes for CASSLPPGQYQPQHF.

This chain uses TRBV2 with TRBJ2-1; no reliable D call. Germline V CDR1 and CDR2: SNHLY, FYNNEI. This CDR3 comprises 13 residues. V was clipped by 5 bases and J by 2 bases, with 7 bases between them. The DNA of the CDR3 is TGTGCCAGCAGTCACGACCCCTACAATGAGCAGTTCTTC. It encodes CASSHDPYNEQFF. The entire variable domain, with the rest obtained from reference TRBV2 and TRBJ2-1, is as follows: EPEVTQTPSHQVTQMGQEVILRCVPISNHLYFYWYRQILGQKVEFLVSFYNNEISEKSEIFDDQFSVERPDGSNFTLKIRSTKLEDSAMYFCASSHDPYNEQFFGPGTRLTVL.

The chain links TRBV12-3 or TRBV12-4 to TRBJ1-5, with 7 bases fitting TRBD1. The V and J ends lost 6 bases and 2 bases, in that order; junction bases with no gene match: 7. The CDR3 length is 15 residues. The CDR3 loop is CASSPGQVGNQPQHF. CDR3 DNA: TGTGCCAGCAGCCCCGGACAGGTGGGCAATCAGCCCCAGCATTTT.

The V gene is TRBV6-6, the J gene TRBJ2-2, with unresolved D. Per germline, CDR1 MNHNY and CDR2 SVGAGI (reference sequence). The ends were cut back, 7 bases at V and 3 bases at J, with 12 bases in the middle. The CDR3 has 14 amino acids. CDR3 sequence reads: CASTLISYTGELFF. CDR3 bases: TGTGCCAGCACCCTTATTAGTTACACCGGGGAGCTGTTTTTT.

The V call is TRBV5-5, the J call TRBJ1-1; tentative D call: TRBD1 (6 bases). This CDR3 spans 13 amino acids. V was pared by 9 bases and J by 2 bases, with 14 bases between. In germline, CDR1 is SGHKS, CDR2 YYEKEE (reference sequence). CDR3 in DNA: TGTGCCAACCCTTTGGGGGCAAACACTGAAGCTTTCTTT. Encoded protein: CANPLGANTEAFF.

The chain has TRBV20-1 and TRBJ2-7; no reliable D call. Germline V gene lookup returns CDR1 DFQATT and CDR2 SNEGSKA (reference sequence). There are 11 residues in the CDR3. CDR3 bases: TGCAGCCGTCAGACCCTCTACGAGCAGTACTTC. This gives the protein CSRQTLYEQYF.

This chain uses TRBV27 with TRBJ1-6, with a weak D call TRBD1 (5 bases). The V gene lost 7 bases and the J gene lost 3 bases, with 13 bases spanning the gap. The CDR3 length is 15 residues. The germline gives CDR1 MNHEY, CDR2 SMNVEV (reference sequence). CDR3 loop: CASTRGGGYNSPLHF. In DNA, the CDR3 is TGTGCCAGCACTAGAGGTGGGGGCTATAATTCACCCCTCCACTTT.

This clonotype was seen ten or more times. The J gene is TRBJ1-1, the V gene TRBV4-1; no definite D call. The CDR3 loop spans 15 amino acids. The V and J ends lost 0 bases and 0 bases respectively, with 8 bases between them. The germline V gene encodes CDR1 MGHRA and CDR2 YSYEKL. The CDR3 is CASSQEGHLNTEAFF. The CDR3 DNA reads TGCGCCAGCAGCCAAGAAGGCCATTTGAACACTGAAGCTTTCTTT.

CDR3 sequence: CASSSGTSAEQYF. CDR3 in DNA: TGTGCCAGCAGTTCCGGGACAAGCGCGGAGCAGTACTTC. The chain employs TRBV12-3 or TRBV12-4 and TRBJ2-7; the D gene is possibly TRBD1 (6 bases). Between the trimmed V and J ends, which lost 4 bases and 7 bases, there was a span of 14 bases. The length of the CDR3 is 13 residues.

The chain uses TRBV20-1 and TRBJ1-2; no definite D call. This CDR3 has 15 residues. CDR1 is DFQATT, CDR2 SNEGSKA, per germline (reference sequence). Trimming shortened V by 0 bases and J by 8 bases, and 19 bases separated the two germline ends. The CDR3 spells CSARDSRGTGSGYTF. CDR3 in DNA: TGCAGTGCTAGAGACTCCCGTGGAACCGGTTCGGGCTACACCTTC.

To note about this clonotype: This may stem from a read error, because a much larger clone lies one nucleotide away. Because it lacks the conserved phenylalanine or tryptophan at the end, this CDR3 is likely a read error. The chain couples TRBV6-1 to TRBJ1-2; no reliable D call. Germline values: CDR1 MNHNS, CDR2 SASEGT. V lost 6 bases and J 0 bases, leaving 8 bases between the germline ends. This CDR3 is 13 amino acids long. CDR3 nucleotide sequence: TGTGCCAGCAGGGACTCCGCTAACTATGGCTACACCGTC. It translates to CASRDSANYGYTV.

The CDR3 nucleotides are TGTGCCAGCAGCTTGGGAGGCGCCATCACTGAAGCTTTCTTT. Encoded protein: CASSLGGAITEAFF. The V call is TRBV7-6, the J call TRBJ1-1; no firm D call. Germline CDR1 and CDR2: SGHVS and FNYEAQ. The CDR3 consists of 14 residues. Trimming took off 3 bases at V and 4 bases at J, with 12 bases between the two ends.

This chain links TRBV7-6 with TRBJ1-5; D is uncertain. CDR1 and CDR2 (germline): SGHVS, FNYEAQ. The CDR3 runs 12 residues. The V gene lost 9 bases and the J gene lost 0 bases, with 6 bases spanning the gap. This CDR3 reads CARVYSNQPQHF. The CDR3, as DNA: TGTGCCAGGGTCTATAGCAATCAGCCCCAGCATTTT.

The chain joins TRBV12-3 or TRBV12-4 to TRBJ1-5, with D hard to call. V was clipped by 4 bases and J by 7 bases, with 17 bases between them. CDR3 length: 15 residues. CDR3 residues: CASSSFDTGGQPQHF. CDR3 in DNA: TGTGCCAGCAGTTCCTTTGATACCGGAGGGCAGCCCCAGCATTTT.